The 26 T cell receptor beta chains listed next were all sequenced from one sample in a study of T-cell memory formation after mild COVID-19. One entry per CDR3 protein, called by TCRdb with MiXCR from the 5' RACE reads. The sample holds roughly 80,000 distinct CDR3 sequences, over 11% seen once. What was sequenced was PBMCs or a T cell subset sorted from them (not recorded which). These receptors originate from an adult woman who had mild COVID-19 (a few samples of this study predate the infection). Cell type and time point are not known.

The chain combines TRBV30 with TRBJ1-1; D remains unclear. Per germline, CDR1 GTSNPN and CDR2 SVGIG (reference sequence). With 2 bases removed from V and 7 bases from J, the gap between germline ends came to 11 bases. The CDR3 totals 12 residues. CDR3 region: CAWSPPPYEAFF. Here the CDR3 DNA reads TGTGCCTGGAGTCCCCCCCCGTATGAAGCTTTCTTT.

The CDR3 is CASSPGWNEQYF. The CDR3, as DNA: TGTGCCAGCAGCCCAGGGTGGAACGAGCAGTACTTC. This chain joins TRBV5-6 and TRBJ2-7; D perhaps matches TRBD1 (5 bases). The CDR3 loop spans 12 amino acids. V dropped 4 bases and J dropped 5 bases, with 10 bases sitting between them. The germline CDR1 and CDR2 sequences are SGHDT and YYEEEE.

Ten or more counts support this clonotype. This chain uses TRBV6-5 with TRBJ2-3; 10 nucleotides match TRBD2. The CDR3 is made up of 14 amino acids. The V segment lost 6 bases and the J segment 7 bases; nucleotides outside the gene matches: 7. Germline-derived CDR1 and CDR2 are MNHEY and SVGAGI. CDR3 region: CASSSSGGANTQYF. The CDR3 coding sequence is TGTGCCAGCAGCTCTAGCGGGGGCGCAAATACGCAGTATTTT.

The rearrangement uses TRBV11-3 and TRBJ1-1, with 7 bases fitting TRBD1. The CDR3 runs to 16 residues. CDR1 is SGHNT and CDR2 is YENEEA in the germline V gene. V was pared by 6 bases and J by 1 base, with 11 bases of the junction left unmatched. For the CDR3, the DNA is TGTGCCAGCAGTCCCGGTGGGGACAGCCAGAACACTGAAGCTTTCTTT. It is translated as CASSPGGDSQNTEAFF.

This clonotype has a handful of counts. V is TRBV3-1 and J is TRBJ2-3; tentatively, D is TRBD2 (5 bases). The germline V and J ends were trimmed by 0 bases and 5 bases, with 12 bases remaining between them. There are 15 residues in the CDR3. From germline, CDR1 is LGHDT and CDR2 YNNKEL (reference sequence). As DNA, the CDR3 is TGTGCCAGCAGCCAAGAACCCGGGATGGGAGATACGCAGTATTTT. Its protein product is CASSQEPGMGDTQYF.

In this sample, this clonotype turned up a few times. The rearrangement joins TRBV12-3 or TRBV12-4 to TRBJ1-1; the match to TRBD1 covers 7 bases. CDR3 length: 11 residues. V shed 5 bases, J shed 10 bases, and the junction held 4 bases outside the gene matches. CDR3 nucleotide sequence: TGTGCCAGCAGTGACAGGGATGGAGCTTTCTTT. Its translation is CASSDRDGAFF.

In its sample, this clonotype was seen a few times. The chain recombines TRBV6-2 or TRBV6-3 with TRBJ1-1; D unresolved. Germline CDR1 reads MNHEY; CDR2 reads SVGEGT. The CDR3 runs to 12 residues. Between the trimmed V and J ends, which lost 6 bases and 2 bases, there was a span of 7 bases. The CDR3 region is CASSWTNTEAFF. The CDR3 DNA sequence: TGTGCCAGCAGCTGGACCAACACTGAAGCTTTCTTT.

This clonotype was observed a handful of times. This sequence joins TRBV24-1 and TRBJ2-2; 12 bases are shared with TRBD2. Per germline, CDR1 KGHDR and CDR2 SFDVKD. The V and J ends lost 6 bases and 7 bases, in that order; junction bases with no gene match: 5. The CDR3 sequence is 15 residues long. The CDR3, as DNA: TGTGCCACCAGTCGACTAGCGGGAGTAGGCGGGGAGCTGTTTTTT. It specifies CATSRLAGVGGELFF.

V gene TRBV20-1 combines with J gene TRBJ1-3; D might be TRBD1 (6 bases). Germline CDR1 is DFQATT and CDR2 is SNEGSKA (reference sequence). This CDR3 is built from 16 residues. With 3 bases removed from V and 2 bases from J, the gap between germline ends came to 17 bases. The CDR3 loop is CSARPPVQGPGNTIYF. CDR3 sequence (DNA): TGCAGTGCTAGGCCCCCAGTACAGGGACCTGGAAACACCATATATTTT.

The chain uses TRBV7-9 and TRBJ2-2, with a possible D match to TRBD1 (5 bases). Deletions cut 4 bases from V and 1 base from J, with 10 bases between. The length of the CDR3 is 15 residues. From germline, CDR1 is SEHNR and CDR2 FQNEAQ (reference sequence). The CDR3 DNA sequence: TGTGCCAGCAGCTGGCCGACAGTGAACACCGGGGAGCTGTTTTTT. This translates into CASSWPTVNTGELFF. The full variable domain, its missing parts supplied by reference TRBV7-9 and TRBJ2-2, is DTGVSQNPRHKITKRGQNVTFRCDPISEHNRLYWYRQTLGQGPEFLTYFQNEAQLEKSRLLSDRFSAERPKGSFSTLEIQRTEQGDSAMYLCASSWPTVNTGELFFGEGSRLTVL.

This clonotype was counted many times. This chain connects TRBV7-6 to TRBJ2-1, with TRBD1 identical over 10 bases. In germline, CDR1 is SGHVS, CDR2 FNYEAQ. This CDR3 spans 16 amino acids. The ends lost 1 base at V and 4 bases at J; junction bases unmatched: 4. The CDR3 region is CASSLGGQGSYNEQFF. The CDR3, as DNA: TGTGCCAGCAGCTTAGGGGGACAGGGGTCTTACAATGAGCAGTTCTTC.

V and J are TRBV4-1 and TRBJ2-1; 10 positions match TRBD2. The CDR3 spans 16 residues. CDR1 and CDR2 from the germline V gene are MGHRA and YSYEKL. V shed 1 base, J shed 3 bases, and the junction held 3 bases outside the gene matches. In nucleotides, the CDR3 is TGCGCCAGCAGCCAAGGTAGCGGGGGGATCTACAATGAGCAGTTCTTC. It specifies CASSQGSGGIYNEQFF.

This chain links TRBV6-5 with TRBJ1-1; a weak D match, TRBD1 (5 bases). This CDR3 has 14 amino acids. V was cut by 4 bases and J by 4 bases, with 13 bases left in between. Per germline, CDR1 MNHEY and CDR2 SVGAGI. CDR3 nucleotides: TGTGCCAGCAGTTGGAGTGGGGGAGGCACTGAAGCTTTCTTT. The encoded protein is CASSWSGGGTEAFF.

The V call is TRBV7-9, the J call TRBJ2-1; D possibly corresponds to TRBD2 (6 bases). Trimming left V 5 bases short and J 8 bases short, with 16 bases between. Germline CDR1 SEHNR, CDR2 FQNEAQ (reference sequence). The CDR3 sequence is 14 residues long. The CDR3 region has the DNA TGTGCCAGCAGCCGGCCTGTAGGGGAGGATGAGCAGTTCTTC. Protein: CASSRPVGEDEQFF.

The chain joins TRBV3-1 to TRBJ2-1; D is perhaps TRBD1 or TRBD2 (6 bases each). CDR1 is LGHDT, CDR2 YNNKEL, per germline (reference sequence). The CDR3 is made up of 17 amino acids. Trimming took off 0 bases at V and 0 bases at J, with 12 bases between the two ends. In nucleotides, the CDR3 is TGTGCCAGCAGCCAAGAAGGGGGGCCCTACTCCTACAATGAGCAGTTCTTC. This translates into CASSQEGGPYSYNEQFF.

Only a few counts were recorded for this clonotype. The genes are TRBV6-5 and TRBJ1-2; 9 bases are a match to TRBD1. V trimming: 0 bases; J trimming: 2 bases; junction bases outside the gene matches: 4. The length of the CDR3 is 16 residues. Germline V gene sequence: CDR1 MNHEY, CDR2 SVGAGI. CDR3 residues: CASSYSGTGTNYGYTF. The CDR3 bases are TGTGCCAGCAGTTACTCGGGGACAGGGACCAACTATGGCTACACCTTC.

There are a few counts of this clonotype. V gene TRBV4-3 combines with J gene TRBJ1-1; perhaps TRBD1 as D (5 bases). This CDR3 has 16 amino acids. V lost 0 bases, J lost 3 bases, and 14 bases lay in between. Germline V gene sequence: CDR1 LGHNA, CDR2 YSLEER. The CDR3 loop reads CASSQDNSGPYTEAFF. In nucleotides, the CDR3 is TGCGCCAGCAGCCAAGATAACTCAGGGCCGTACACTGAAGCTTTCTTT.

This clonotype has a count of ten or more. The chain carries TRBV20-1 and TRBJ2-7, with D possibly matching TRBD2 (5 bases). CDR1 and CDR2 (germline): DFQATT, SNEGSKA (reference sequence). Trimming removed 5 bases at V and 6 bases at J, with 14 bases between. The CDR3 totals 12 residues. The CDR3 DNA reads as TGCAGTGCTGAGTCTGCCCGGGGCGAGCAGTACTTC. Translated: CSAESARGEQYF.

Only a few counts were recorded for this clonotype. The chain is built from TRBV24-1 and TRBJ2-7, with D possibly called TRBD1 or TRBD2 (6 bases each). The CDR3 runs 15 residues. Germline assignment: CDR1 KGHDR and CDR2 SFDVKD. Trimming removed 3 bases from V and 3 bases from J, with 14 bases in between. CDR3 in DNA: TGTGCCACCAGTGATGTACAGGGAGGTTTCTACGAGCAGTACTTC. This translates into CATSDVQGGFYEQYF.

The chain carries TRBV15 and TRBJ2-3; D uncertain. With 4 bases removed from V and 6 bases from J, the gap between germline ends came to 14 bases. Germline CDR1 is LNHNV and CDR2 is YYDKDF (reference sequence). The CDR3 runs to 14 residues. The CDR3 here is CATSTGARRDTQYF. As DNA, the CDR3 is TGTGCCACCAGCACAGGAGCACGGCGGGATACGCAGTATTTT. Full variable domain (outside the CDR3, taken from reference TRBV15 and TRBJ2-3): DAMVIQNPRYQVTQFGKPVTLSCSQTLNHNVMYWYQQKSSQAPKLLFHYYDKDFNNEADTPDNFQSRRPNTSFCFLDIRSPGLGDTAMYLCATSTGARRDTQYFGPGTRLTVL.

This clonotype was recorded at least ten times. The chain is built from TRBV2 and TRBJ2-7; weak D call: TRBD1 (6 bases). CDR1 and CDR2 from the germline V gene are SNHLY and FYNNEI. The CDR3 covers 14 residues. With 0 bases removed from V and 6 bases from J, the gap between germline ends came to 12 bases. In DNA, the CDR3 is TGTGCCAGCAGTGAAGCGCTTGGCAGGGGCGAGCAGTACTTC. Residues: CASSEALGRGEQYF.

This clonotype turned up a few times. The V call is TRBV12-3 or TRBV12-4, the J call TRBJ2-7; the D gene is possibly TRBD2 (5 bases). V dropped 3 bases and J dropped 4 bases, with 16 bases sitting between them. The CDR3 is 15 amino acids. The CDR3 spells CASSLPAAASYEQYF. The CDR3 nucleotides are TGTGCCAGCAGTTTGCCAGCGGCGGCATCTTACGAGCAGTACTTC.

The sample holds many counts of this clonotype. This rearrangement joins TRBV7-9 to TRBJ2-1; TRBD2 agrees at 8 bases. There are 16 residues in the CDR3. Trimming cost V 4 bases and J 5 bases; bases outside gene matches: 10. Germline loops: CDR1 SEHNR, CDR2 FQNEAQ (reference sequence). This CDR3 reads CASSSRTSRTNNEQFF. CDR3 DNA: TGTGCCAGCAGCTCACGGACTAGCAGGACAAACAATGAGCAGTTCTTC.

The sample holds a few counts of this clonotype. V is TRBV6-5 and J is TRBJ2-7, with D perhaps TRBD2 (5 bases). The CDR3 is 11 amino acids. Trimming left V 8 bases short and J 7 bases short, with 12 bases between. The germline CDR1 and CDR2 sequences are MNHEY and SVGAGI. CDR3 residues: CASSFGVEQYF. CDR3 nucleotides: TGTGCCAGCTCTTTCGGGGTTGAGCAGTACTTC.

The chain joins TRBV20-1 to TRBJ2-1, with TRBD2 matching 11 bases. Germline values: CDR1 DFQATT, CDR2 SNEGSKA (reference sequence). J was trimmed by 5 bases and V by 6 bases; bases with no gene match: 12. The CDR3 consists of 16 residues. The CDR3 DNA sequence: TGCAGTGCGGGGGATTTAGCGGGAGGGCCTAACAATGAGCAGTTCTTC. This sequence encodes CSAGDLAGGPNNEQFF.

The chain recombines TRBV25-1 with TRBJ2-1, with a tentative D call TRBD1 (5 bases). The CDR3 is 14 amino acids. Deletions cut 4 bases from V and 6 bases from J, with 13 bases between. Germline V lookup: CDR1 MGHDK, CDR2 SYGVNS. CDR3 in amino acids: CASSGSGWINEQFF. CDR3 sequence (DNA): TGTGCCAGCAGTGGCTCAGGGTGGATCAATGAGCAGTTCTTC.